This TCR beta chain is drawn from a study of identical twins. CDR1 and CDR2 (germline): SGHRS, YFSETQ. The CDR3 runs to 16 residues. J gave up 6 bases and V 7 bases, and 19 bases lay outside the gene matches. It was template switching that added a universal primer site, and there were unique molecular identifiers on the cDNA. Each CDR3 protein gets one entry after TCRdb re-called the 5' RACE reads with MiXCR. Of 500,000 or so distinct CDR3 sequences listed, more than 13% are singletons. This clonotype has just a few counts. Its matching antigen is unknown. Findings and limits, study-wide: Out-of-frame TCR alpha sharing in monozygotic twins exceeded recombination model predictions.

These same records also appear under a second study, on yellow fever vaccine responses in identical twins. From that second work: The authors reported partly convergent, partly personalized vaccine responses in identical twins.

This clonotype was obtained from a woman aged 18-30 years in good health. V usage is TRBV5-1 and J usage is TRBJ2-7, with 7 positions matching TRBD1. The sequencing input was CD4+ T cells sorted from blood. The CDR3 nucleotides are TGCGCCAGCGGTGTCTGGAGACAGGGTCTTGTTAGCGAGCAGTACTTC. Its protein product is CASGVWRQGLVSEQYF.